The clone carrying this T cell receptor beta chain was counted ten times or more. The antigen is not known. This specimen belongs to a study of CD8+CD57+ T cells in acquired aplastic anemia. Study background: Across the sorted CD4+ and CD8+ cells, DNA amounts averaged approximately 3 ug. General study points: Overlap between patients and controls comprised about 28 CD8+ CDR3 sequences.

TCR beta VDJ and CDR3 profiles were obtained from a genomic DNA template. TCRdb recomputed calls from the reads with MiXCR, one row per CDR3 protein. The table shows 400,000 to 600,000 distinct CDR3 sequences, with around 32% occurring only once. The patients chosen for sequencing had shown expansion of CD8+CD57+ cells (detected by flow cytometry). Sampling of blood occurred while the patients had still received no therapy. The sequencing sample was made of sorted CD4+, CD8+, or CD8+CD57+ T cells (not recorded which) from PBMCs. The source is a human donor with aplastic anemia.

CDR3 bases: TGCAGCGCCGTACGTATAGCCTACAATGAGCAGTTCTTC. This gives the protein CSAVRIAYNEQFF. The chain recombines TRBV29-1 with TRBJ2-1, with no clear D. CDR1 SQVTM and CDR2 ANQGSEA come from the germline V gene. Trimming left V 7 bases short and J 2 bases short, with 12 bases between. This CDR3 contains 13 residues.